This TCR beta chain was sequenced in a study of monozygotic twins with inflammatory bowel disease. Study outcomes and limitations: Nothing supported a single strong signal or clonotype that was associated with IBD.

A word on this clonotype: Its cognate antigen is unknown.

Each sample's cDNA came from eight separate reactions. Template switching appended UMIs that held a 6-nucleotide sample barcode. TCRdb reanalyzed the 5' RACE reads, giving one entry per CDR3 protein sequence and no DNA. The sample table includes approximately 400,000 distinct CDR3 sequences. The CDR3 length is 17 residues. From germline, CDR1 is MNHNS and CDR2 SASEGT. The TCR was taken from a human donor with ulcerative colitis or Crohn's disease, or a healthy co-twin of an affected twin (not recorded which). The chain joins TRBV6-1 to TRBJ1-5. The sample comprised blood. The CDR3 loop reads CASSESKVLRGNQPQHF.